Below, 30 T cell receptor beta chains from the same sample are listed, as sequenced in a study of glioma-infiltrating T cells. The iRepertoire nested amplicon-rescue multiplex PCR amplified TCR alpha and beta CDR3s from RNA. One entry per CDR3 protein, called by TCRdb with MiXCR from the multiplex PCR reads. The sample lists approximately 18,000 distinct CDR3 sequences, 58% occurring once. The sample taken for sequencing was glioma tissue, nonneoplastic brain tissue, or PBMCs (not recorded which). Receptors were obtained from a human donor with low-grade glioma or glioblastoma, undergoing nonglioma brain surgery, or in good health (not recorded which).

The rearrangement links TRBV7-2 to TRBJ1-2, with a possible D match to TRBD1 (5 bases). Germline assignment: CDR1 SGHTA and CDR2 FQGNSA. There are 14 residues in the CDR3. V was clipped by 0 bases and J by 6 bases, with 11 bases between them. The CDR3 DNA sequence: TGTGCCAGCAGCTTAGCGCGGTCGGGGGATGGCTACACCTTC. This gives the protein CASSLARSGDGYTF.

By sample share, this clonotype is medium-sized (0.01 to 0.1%). The genes are TRBV6-2 or TRBV6-3 and TRBJ1-3, with 8 bases that match TRBD1. The CDR3 is 18 residues long. V lost 6 bases, J lost 3 bases, and 16 bases stayed unmatched. Germline values: CDR1 MNHEY, CDR2 SVGEGT. CDR3 in amino acids: CASRKALRQGANGNTIYF. The CDR3 coding sequence is TGTGCCAGCAGGAAGGCCCTCAGGCAGGGGGCTAATGGAAACACCATATATTTT.

This clonotype has ten or more counts. The chain has TRBV29-1 and TRBJ1-1, with 7 positions matching TRBD1. V shed 2 bases and J 6 bases; nucleotides not matched to a gene: 6. The germline CDR1 and CDR2 sequences are SQVTM and ANQGSEA. This CDR3 spans 13 amino acids. For the CDR3, the DNA is TGCAGCGTTGAAAAGACAGGGTTGGCTGAAGCTTTCTTT. It codes for CSVEKTGLAEAFF.

V gene TRBV19 combines with J gene TRBJ1-2, with 10 bases fitting TRBD1. Trimming took 6 bases from V and 7 from J; bases not matched to a gene: 8. The CDR3 is 14 amino acids. Per germline, CDR1 LNHDA and CDR2 SQIVND (reference sequence). CDR3 protein: CASRTGGAVSGYTF. The CDR3 DNA sequence: TGTGCCAGTAGGACAGGGGGCGCCGTAAGTGGCTACACCTTC.

The chain combines TRBV28 with TRBJ1-3; D not certain. CDR3 length: 12 amino acids. V lost 10 bases and J lost 3, with 10 bases in between. The V gene's germline CDR1 is MDHEN and CDR2 SYDVKM. CDR3: CATVNNGNTIYF. DNA of the CDR3: TGTGCCACCGTGAATAATGGAAACACCATATATTTT.

As to this clonotype: The CDR3 ends on some other residue instead of the conserved phenylalanine or tryptophan, so this is likely a read error. The genes are TRBV7-8 and TRBJ2-1; D may be TRBD1 (5 bases). Per the germline V gene, CDR1 is SGHVS and CDR2 is FQNEAQ. The ends were cut back, 0 bases at V and 2 bases at J, with 8 bases in the middle. This CDR3 has 15 residues. The CDR3 nucleotides read TGTGCCAGCAGCTTAGCAGGACATACCTACAATGAGCAGTTCTTA. Amino acids: CASSLAGHTYNEQFL.

Only one count was recorded for this clonotype. One end of the junction fails to match germline, which may point to a read error. As DNA, the CDR3 is TGTGACAGCAGTTATGAACTGATGGAGGGAACACTGTTTTTT. This sequence encodes CDSSYELMEGTLFF. The V call is TRBV6-9, the J call TRBJ1-4; no reliable D call. Germline loops: CDR1 MNHGY, CDR2 SVAAGI. This CDR3 region has 14 residues.

The V call is TRBV27, the J call TRBJ2-3; 14 bases line up with TRBD2. CDR3 length equals 17 residues. The V gene end was trimmed by 7 bases and the J gene end by 2 bases; junction bases not matched to a gene: 8. The germline V gene encodes CDR1 MNHEY and CDR2 SMNVEV (reference sequence). The CDR3 loop is CASNPGLAGDHTDTQYF. The CDR3 region has the DNA TGTGCCAGCAATCCGGGACTAGCGGGGGACCACACAGATACGCAGTATTTT.

This clonotype showed up just a few times. V gene TRBV7-2 combines with J gene TRBJ2-1, with TRBD2 matching 7 bases. Germline trimming cut 5 bases from V and 2 bases from J; bases unmatched to any gene: 9. From germline, CDR1 is SGHTA and CDR2 FQGNSA. This CDR3 comprises 16 residues. CDR3 sequence reads: CASSPPGGLAYNEQFF. CDR3 DNA sequence: TGTGCCAGCAGCCCCCCCGGTGGACTAGCCTACAATGAGCAGTTCTTC.

V and J are TRBV5-1 and TRBJ1-4; D perhaps matches TRBD1 (6 bases). The CDR3 totals 15 residues. V was pared by 0 bases and J by 0 bases, with 6 bases between. Looked up from germline, CDR1 is SGHRS and CDR2 is YFSETQ. The CDR3: CASSLEGATNEKLFF. CDR3 nucleotides: TGCGCCAGCAGCTTGGAGGGGGCAACTAATGAAAAACTGTTTTTT.

About this clonotype: Likely a read error: the CDR3 ends without its conserved phenylalanine or tryptophan. The chain has TRBV6-1 and TRBJ1-1; D is ambiguous. The CDR3 runs to 11 residues. In germline, CDR1 is MNHNS, CDR2 SASEGT. V lost 4 bases and J 2 bases, leaving 2 bases between the germline ends. The CDR3 reads CASSANTEAFL. DNA of the CDR3: TGTGCCAGCAGTGCTAACACTGAAGCTTTCCTT.

For this clonotype: With a much larger clone just one base away, this may be a read error. The CDR3 reads CASSSKDSYEQYF. The CDR3 DNA follows: TGTGCCAGCAGCTCTAAAGACTCCTACGAGCAGTACTTC. This rearrangement joins TRBV7-2 to TRBJ2-7; no clear D. Germline lookup yields CDR1 SGHTA and CDR2 FQGNSA. V lost 4 bases to trimming and J lost 0 bases, with 7 bases between them. CDR3 length equals 13 residues.

This rearrangement joins TRBV27 to TRBJ1-1; D gene unclear. Germline values: CDR1 MNHEY, CDR2 SMNVEV (reference sequence). V gave up 5 bases and J gave up 5 bases, with 18 bases separating them. This CDR3 is built from 15 residues. The CDR3, as DNA: TGTGCCAGCAGTACCCCCCGCGCGGGTAAGACTGAAGCTTTCTTT. Its translation is CASSTPRAGKTEAFF.

This clonotype was observed many times. The gene calls are TRBV6-1 and TRBJ2-1; D call uncertain. The germline CDR1 and CDR2 sequences are MNHNS and SASEGT. The V gene lost 6 bases and the J gene lost 5 bases, with 5 bases spanning the gap. The CDR3 runs to 11 residues. CDR3 amino acids: CASSPHNEQFF. The CDR3 bases are TGTGCCAGCAGCCCCCACAATGAGCAGTTCTTC.

CDR3 protein: CSASPTRSQPQHF. The CDR3 nucleotides are TGCAGTGCTAGCCCTACTCGGAGCCAGCCCCAGCATTTT. V gene TRBV20-1 combines with J gene TRBJ1-5, with unresolved D. Between the trimmed V and J ends, which lost 3 bases and 7 bases, there was a span of 13 bases. The CDR3 spans 13 residues. The germline V gene encodes CDR1 DFQATT and CDR2 SNEGSKA (reference sequence).

This clonotype was detected only a few times. The chain links TRBV6-2 or TRBV6-3 to TRBJ2-7, with D possibly being TRBD1 (5 bases). This CDR3 is built from 15 residues. Trimming took 6 bases from V and 3 from J, leaving 18 bases between them. The germline V gene encodes CDR1 MNHEY and CDR2 SVGEGT. CDR3 coding DNA: TGTGCCAGCAGCTATAACGTAGGGGCCCTCTACGAGCAGTACTTC. Its protein product is CASSYNVGALYEQYF.

This clonotype was observed a few times. The J gene is TRBJ2-1, the V gene TRBV19, with 7 nucleotides matching TRBD1. The germline V gene has CDR1 LNHDA and CDR2 SQIVND (reference sequence). This CDR3 has 14 amino acids. V lost 5 bases, J lost 8 bases, and 9 bases stayed unmatched. The CDR3 bases are TGTGCCAGTAGTTACAGGGGTCTAGACTATGAGCAGTTCTTC. Translated: CASSYRGLDYEQFF.

The V gene is TRBV2, the J gene TRBJ1-5; D is ambiguous. V shed 0 bases and J shed 3 bases, with 6 bases lying between them. The CDR3 consists of 14 residues. From germline, CDR1 is SNHLY and CDR2 FYNNEI. The CDR3 loop reads CASSEAYPNQPQHF. The CDR3 DNA is TGTGCCAGCAGTGAAGCCTACCCCAATCAGCCCCAGCATTTT.

Of note for this clonotype: A read error may produce the germline difference seen at one junction end. This rearrangement joins TRBV15 to TRBJ2-1; 7 positions agree with TRBD2. Germline CDR1 reads LNHNV; CDR2 reads YYDKDF (reference sequence). This CDR3 spans 17 amino acids. CDR3: CATSSPGTISAYDEQFF. The CDR3 DNA reads TGTGCCACCAGCAGTCCCGGGACTATCTCGGCCTACGATGAGCAGTTCTTC.

Turning to this clonotype: One end of the junction fails to match germline, which may point to a read error. This rearrangement joins TRBV6-4 to TRBJ1-1; D may be TRBD1 (6 bases). This CDR3 region has 14 residues. Germline V gene data show CDR1 as MRHNA and CDR2 as SNTAGT. This chain's CDR3 is CACSDSDRNTEAFF. CDR3 coding DNA: TGTGCCTGCAGTGACTCGGACAGGAACACTGAAGCTTTCTTT.

This clonotype showed up just once. This chain joins TRBV27 and TRBJ2-3; TRBD1 matches 8 bases. The germline CDR1 and CDR2 sequences are MNHEY and SMNVEV (reference sequence). This CDR3 has 13 residues. The V segment lost 6 bases and the J segment 5 bases; nucleotides outside the gene matches: 4. CDR3 DNA: TGTGCCAGCAGCCCCGACAGGGGAGATACGCAGTATTTT. Translated, it gives CASSPDRGDTQYF.

This chain joins TRBV7-9 and TRBJ1-2; 9 bases align to TRBD1. From germline, CDR1 is SEHNR and CDR2 FQNEAQ (reference sequence). V lost 8 bases, J lost 5 bases, and 12 bases stayed unmatched. This CDR3 has 15 residues. The CDR3 DNA sequence: TGTGCCAGCGAGGAAGGGACAGGGAATCCTTATGGCTACACCTTC. This sequence encodes CASEEGTGNPYGYTF.

In its sample, this clonotype was seen a few times. V usage is TRBV11-3 and J usage is TRBJ2-7; D may correspond to TRBD1 or TRBD2 (6 bases each). The CDR3 is 12 amino acids. Trimming pared 1 base from V and 12 bases from J, leaving 13 bases between. Germline assignment: CDR1 SGHNT and CDR2 YENEEA. The CDR3 sequence is CASSLGTGRTYF. DNA for the CDR3: TGTGCCAGCAGCTTAGGAACAGGGAGGACGTACTTC.

On this clonotype itself: One end of the junction fails to match germline, which may point to a read error. In DNA, the CDR3 is TGCAGTGCTAGAGAAAGTGGGAAAGCGAACACCGCGGAGCTGTTTTTT. Residues: CSARESGKANTAELFF. The V call is TRBV20-1, the J call TRBJ2-2; D is undetermined. CDR1 is DFQATT, CDR2 SNEGSKA, per germline (reference sequence). The CDR3 sequence is 16 residues long.

The V and J genes are TRBV5-1 and TRBJ2-1, with 7 bases fitting TRBD1. The CDR3 totals 14 residues. Per germline, CDR1 SGHRS and CDR2 YFSETQ. Germline trimming cut 3 bases from V and 7 bases from J; bases unmatched to any gene: 7. The chain's CDR3 is CASSWGQPVNEQFF. For the CDR3, the DNA is TGCGCCAGCAGCTGGGGACAGCCAGTGAATGAGCAGTTCTTC.

This clonotype was recorded at least ten times. The chain has TRBV12-3 or TRBV12-4 and TRBJ2-3; D may be TRBD1 (6 bases). CDR3 size: 13 residues. V gave up 4 bases and J gave up 3 bases, with 8 bases separating them. The CDR3 spells CASSSGQTDTQYF. CDR3 DNA: TGTGCCAGCAGTTCCGGACAGACAGATACGCAGTATTTT.

The V gene is TRBV19, the J gene TRBJ1-5; possible D gene TRBD1, 5 bases. CDR3 size: 18 residues. In germline, CDR1 is LNHDA, CDR2 SQIVND (reference sequence). Trimming removed 7 bases at V and 0 bases at J, with 22 bases between. Here the CDR3 DNA reads TGTGCCAGTACCAATAGGGGTAGCCTGGGGAATAGCAATCAGCCCCAGCATTTT. The encoded protein is CASTNRGSLGNSNQPQHF.

This clonotype was seen just once. The V call is TRBV6-2 or TRBV6-3, the J call TRBJ1-1; TRBD1 is a possible D gene (6 bases). This CDR3 comprises 15 residues. The germline gives CDR1 MNHEY, CDR2 SVGEGT. The V and J ends lost 2 bases and 6 bases respectively, with 16 bases between them. The CDR3 loop is CASSYIGGAKAEAFF. The CDR3 coding sequence is TGTGCCAGCAGTTACATTGGGGGCGCTAAAGCTGAAGCTTTCTTT.

This clonotype was observed a handful of times. The CDR3 spells CASSPGRGDQETQYF. CDR3 in DNA: TGTGCCAGCAGTCCCGGCAGGGGCGACCAAGAGACCCAGTACTTC. The chain links TRBV6-1 to TRBJ2-5, with D possibly being TRBD1 (6 bases). The germline gives CDR1 MNHNS, CDR2 SASEGT. The CDR3 length is 15 residues. V dropped 5 bases and J dropped 0 bases, with 13 bases sitting between them.

The genes are TRBV6-6 and TRBJ1-1; 9 bases align to TRBD1. Germline V gives CDR1 MNHNY, CDR2 SVGAGI (reference sequence). The junction had 17 bases not matched to a gene; V was cut back by 7 bases and J by 11 bases. The CDR3 is 15 amino acids. For the CDR3, the DNA is TGTGCCAGCAACCCTTGGCCCGGACAGGGGTTGGGGGCTTTCTTT. Translating gives CASNPWPGQGLGAFF.